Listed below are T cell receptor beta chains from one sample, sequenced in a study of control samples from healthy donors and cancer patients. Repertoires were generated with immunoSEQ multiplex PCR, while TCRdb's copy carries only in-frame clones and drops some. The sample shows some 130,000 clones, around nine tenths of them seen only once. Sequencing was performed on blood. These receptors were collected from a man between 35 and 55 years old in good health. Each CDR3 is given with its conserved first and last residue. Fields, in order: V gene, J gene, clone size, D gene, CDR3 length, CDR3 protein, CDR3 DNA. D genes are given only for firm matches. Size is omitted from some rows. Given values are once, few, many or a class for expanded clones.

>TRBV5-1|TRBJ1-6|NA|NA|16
CASSLSTAIDNSPLHF
TGCGCCAGCAGCTTGAGTACAGCTATTGATAATTCACCCCTCCACTTT
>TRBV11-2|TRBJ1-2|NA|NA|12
CASSLRTYGYTF
TGTGCCAGCAGCCTCCGGACTTATGGCTACACCTTC
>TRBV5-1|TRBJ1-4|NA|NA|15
CASSLVGGSNEKLFF
TGCGCCAGCAGCTTGGTGGGGGGCTCTAATGAAAAACTGTTTTTT
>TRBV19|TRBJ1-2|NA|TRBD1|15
CASSTDRGFNYGYTF
TGTGCCAGTAGTACCGACAGGGGCTTCAACTATGGCTACACCTTC
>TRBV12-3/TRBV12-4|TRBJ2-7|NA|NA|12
CASSLSGYEQYF
TGTGCCAGCAGTCTTTCGGGGTACGAGCAGTACTTC
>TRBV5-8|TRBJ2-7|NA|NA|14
CASSRVSGAGEQYF
TGTGCCAGCAGCAGGGTCTCTGGAGCGGGCGAGCAGTACTTC
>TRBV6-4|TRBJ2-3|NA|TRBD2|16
CASSDGTSGGPDTQYF
TGTGCCAGCAGTGACGGGACTAGCGGGGGGCCAGATACGCAGTATTTT
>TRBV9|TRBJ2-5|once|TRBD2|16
CASSVGASGGVETQYF
TGTGCCAGCAGCGTAGGAGCCAGCGGGGGGGTAGAGACCCAGTACTTC
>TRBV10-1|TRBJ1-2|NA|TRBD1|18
CASSDEMTGTGVNYGYTF
TGCGCCAGCAGTGACGAAATGACCGGGACAGGGGTTAACTATGGCTACACCTTC
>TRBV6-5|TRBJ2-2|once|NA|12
CASSLVAGELFF
TGTGCCAGCAGCCTGGTGGCCGGGGAGCTGTTTTTT
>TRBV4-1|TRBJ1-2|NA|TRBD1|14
CASSHPDRKYGYTF
TGCGCCAGCAGCCACCCGGACAGGAAGTATGGCTACACCTTC
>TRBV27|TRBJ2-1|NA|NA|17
CASSSTPGTNYYNEQFF
TGTGCCAGCAGTTCGACCCCCGGGACAAATTACTACAATGAGCAGTTCTTC
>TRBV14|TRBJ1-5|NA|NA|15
CASSQGDIPSEPQHF
TGTGCCAGCAGCCAAGGTGACATCCCGTCCGAGCCCCAGCATTTT
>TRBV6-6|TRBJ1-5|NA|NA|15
CASRDAPLGHQPQHF
TGTGCCAGCCGCGACGCTCCCCTAGGCCATCAGCCCCAGCATTTT
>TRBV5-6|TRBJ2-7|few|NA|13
CASSLRVRAGQYF
TGTGCCAGCAGCTTGAGAGTCAGGGCCGGGCAGTACTTC
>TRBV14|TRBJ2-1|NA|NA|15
CASSQDTLRDNEQFF
TGTGCCAGCAGCCAAGACACACTACGAGACAATGAGCAGTTCTTC
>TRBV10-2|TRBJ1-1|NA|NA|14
CASSKGVESTEAFF
TGCGCCAGCAGTAAGGGGGTGGAGAGCACTGAAGCTTTCTTT